This entry lists 25 T cell receptor beta chains sequenced from one sample in a study of shared clonotypes between healthy human individuals. Libraries were prepared by immunoSEQ multiplex PCR; TCRdb keeps only in-frame clonotypes and omits some of them. The sample contains a few million clones, 90% to 95% of which appear only once. The sequenced material came from naive CD4+ T cells from PBMCs. Described subset: CD45RA+ positively selected. Every receptor here comes from a man between 18 and 29 years old in good health. Some clones in this sample may be carry-over from other donors' samples.

CDR3 amino acids: CASSPVPGEQYF. CDR3 sequence (DNA): TGTGCCAGCAGCCCCGTACCTGGGGAGCAGTACTTC. The chain carries TRBV7-9 and TRBJ2-7; D call uncertain. The CDR3 is 12 amino acids. The germline CDR1 and CDR2 sequences are SEHNR and FQNEAQ (reference sequence). Between the trimmed V and J ends, which lost 5 bases and 7 bases, there was a span of 12 bases.

V gene TRBV10-3 combines with J gene TRBJ2-5; 9 bases fit TRBD1. V lost 6 bases and J lost 2; bases outside the gene matches: 7. The CDR3 contains 15 residues. CDR1 and CDR2 (germline): ENHRY, SYGVKD. This CDR3 reads CAIRSGTGRQETQYF. CDR3 coding DNA: TGTGCCATCAGATCCGGGACAGGGAGACAAGAGACCCAGTACTTC.

The gene calls are TRBV11-1 and TRBJ1-5; tentative D call: TRBD1 (5 bases). Trimming removed 5 bases at V and 5 bases at J, with 13 bases between. Per germline, CDR1 SGHAT and CDR2 FQDESV (reference sequence). This CDR3 comprises 14 residues. The CDR3 DNA is TGTGCCAGCAGCCTAGGTCCGGGGGATCAGCCCCAGCATTTT. Translation gives CASSLGPGDQPQHF.

CDR3 protein: CASSLLQGRAGELFF. CDR3 nucleotide sequence: TGTGCCAGCAGTTTATTACAGGGGAGGGCCGGGGAGCTGTTTTTT. The chain combines TRBV27 with TRBJ2-2, with D tentatively TRBD1 or TRBD2 (7 bases each). The CDR3 is 15 amino acids. V lost 1 base and J lost 6, with 12 bases in between. Germline-derived CDR1 and CDR2 are MNHEY and SMNVEV (reference sequence).

The rearrangement links TRBV9 to TRBJ2-1; D unresolved. Germline V gene lookup returns CDR1 SGDLS and CDR2 YYNGEE. With 0 bases removed from V and 6 bases from J, the gap between germline ends came to 7 bases. The CDR3 totals 13 residues. The CDR3 DNA reads TGTGCCAGCAGCGTAGGCCAGCGCAATGAGCAGTTCTTC. As protein: CASSVGQRNEQFF. The whole variable domain, remainder taken from reference TRBV9 and TRBJ2-1, is DSGVTQTPKHLITATGQRVTLRCSPRSGDLSVYWYQQSLDQGLQFLIQYYNGEERAKGNILERFSAQQFPDLHSELNLSSLELGDSALYFCASSVGQRNEQFFGPGTRLTVL.

A remark on this clone: Other nucleotide sequences from this sample produce the same CDR3. The J gene is TRBJ1-1, the V gene TRBV30, with D possibly matching TRBD1 (5 bases). Germline-derived CDR1 and CDR2 are GTSNPN and SVGIG (reference sequence). Deletions cut 4 bases from V and 2 bases from J, with 8 bases between. The CDR3 spans 12 residues. The CDR3 bases are TGTGCCTGGATTAGGGGCAACACTGAAGCTTTCTTT. It yields the protein CAWIRGNTEAFF.

This clone was seen just once. The chain links TRBV6-4 to TRBJ2-2; 7 bases align to TRBD2. The ends lost 3 bases at V and 6 bases at J; junction bases unmatched: 4. Germline lookup yields CDR1 MRHNA and CDR2 SNTAGT. There are 14 residues in the CDR3. The CDR3 DNA reads TGTGCCAGCAGTGAAACGGGAGGCCCCGGGGAGCTGTTTTTT. Protein sequence: CASSETGGPGELFF.

The V gene is TRBV4-1, the J gene TRBJ1-2, with 9 bases lining up with TRBD1. Per the germline V gene, CDR1 is MGHRA and CDR2 is YSYEKL. This CDR3 is 14 amino acids long. V lost 4 bases and J lost 2; bases outside the gene matches: 2. CDR3: CASSPGTGNYGYTF. CDR3 bases: TGCGCCAGCAGCCCAGGGACAGGGAACTATGGCTACACCTTC.

Remarks on this clone: The sample carries other DNA sequences with the same CDR3. The CDR3 protein is CASSLGTSGTYEQYF. In DNA, the CDR3 is TGTGCCAGTAGTTTAGGGACTAGCGGGACCTACGAGCAGTACTTC. This rearrangement joins TRBV19 to TRBJ2-7, with TRBD2 matching 13 bases. CDR3 size: 15 residues. The V gene's germline CDR1 is LNHDA and CDR2 SQIVND (reference sequence). V dropped 5 bases and J dropped 2; count of bases not matched to a gene: 3.

Remarks on this clone: This same CDR3 is encoded by further DNA sequences in the sample. The chain recombines TRBV27 with TRBJ2-7; 8 nucleotides match TRBD1. The CDR3 runs 13 residues. V lost 6 bases and J lost 3; bases outside the gene matches: 4. Germline V gene data show CDR1 as MNHEY and CDR2 as SMNVEV (reference sequence). CDR3 DNA: TGTGCCAGCAGCTTCGACAGGGGCTACGAGCAGTACTTC. This encodes CASSFDRGYEQYF.

This chain uses TRBV5-1 with TRBJ1-5, with 11 positions matching TRBD1. With 4 bases clipped from V and 6 bases from J, the junction kept 6 bases outside the gene matches. CDR1 is SGHRS, CDR2 YFSETQ, per germline. CDR3 length equals 15 residues. CDR3 DNA sequence: TGCGCCAGCAGCGAGGGACAGGGGGGAAGTCAGCCCCAGCATTTT. This codes for CASSEGQGGSQPQHF.

The rearrangement links TRBV5-6 to TRBJ1-4; D gene unclear. The germline V gene encodes CDR1 SGHDT and CDR2 YYEEEE. The CDR3 runs to 14 residues. Trimming removed 2 bases at V and 7 bases at J, with 12 bases between. In nucleotides, the CDR3 is TGTGCCAGCAGCTTTGGAACACTGGGTGAAAAACTGTTTTTT. This sequence encodes CASSFGTLGEKLFF.

The V and J genes are TRBV5-1 and TRBJ2-5; D is uncertain. V lost 3 bases and J 0 bases, leaving 9 bases between the germline ends. Germline loops: CDR1 SGHRS, CDR2 YFSETQ. This CDR3 is 14 amino acids long. CDR3 coding DNA: TGCGCCAGCAGCTGGTACGGTAACCAAGAGACCCAGTACTTC. It translates to CASSWYGNQETQYF.

J is TRBJ2-4 and V is TRBV7-2; D is undetermined. The CDR3 length is 13 residues. V was clipped by 6 bases and J by 8 bases, with 14 bases between them. Germline loops: CDR1 SGHTA, CDR2 FQGNSA. The CDR3 loop reads CASRLGSVDIQYF. The CDR3 nucleotides are TGTGCCAGCAGGTTGGGGTCGGTAGACATTCAGTACTTC.

This chain links TRBV18 with TRBJ1-1; 8 positions match TRBD1. The CDR3 has 15 amino acids. The V and J ends lost 2 bases and 7 bases, in that order; junction bases with no gene match: 9. CDR1 and CDR2 (germline): KGHSH, LQKENI. In DNA form, the CDR3 reads TGTGCCAGCTCACCAAATCAGGGGGCGAGTGGTGAAGCTTTCTTT. It codes for CASSPNQGASGEAFF.

This chain uses TRBV7-8 with TRBJ2-7, with TRBD2 matching 8 bases. V dropped 5 bases and J dropped 4; count of bases not matched to a gene: 10. The germline gives CDR1 SGHVS, CDR2 FQNEAQ. The CDR3 covers 15 residues. DNA of the CDR3: TGTGCCAGCAGCCTAGGACTAGCCGGAGGGTACGAGCAGTACTTC. Protein sequence: CASSLGLAGGYEQYF.

The rearrangement joins TRBV13 to TRBJ2-1; possibly TRBD1 or TRBD2 for D (6 bases each). Germline V CDR1 and CDR2: PRHDT, FYEKMQ (reference sequence). The CDR3 has 15 amino acids. Between the trimmed V and J ends, which lost 3 bases and 8 bases, there was a span of 17 bases. CDR3 nucleotides: TGTGCCAGCAGCTTGTCGACTAGACCAGGGGATGAGCAGTTCTTC. It encodes CASSLSTRPGDEQFF.

This chain connects TRBV27 to TRBJ2-7, with 8 bases aligning to TRBD2. CDR1 and CDR2 from the germline V gene are MNHEY and SMNVEV (reference sequence). The CDR3 totals 16 residues. V dropped 2 bases and J dropped 5; count of bases not matched to a gene: 11. Here the CDR3 DNA reads TGTGCCAGCAGTTTACTTTCCAGCGGGAGAACCGACGAGCAGTACTTC. It specifies CASSLLSSGRTDEQYF.

The chain uses TRBV28 and TRBJ2-7, with 11 bases that match TRBD1. CDR1 and CDR2 from the germline V gene are MDHEN and SYDVKM. Trimming removed 8 bases from V and 0 bases from J; junction bases left unmatched: 12. The CDR3 length is 17 residues. CDR3 sequence: CASAGTGGLRSSYEQYF. CDR3 sequence (DNA): TGTGCCAGCGCCGGGACAGGGGGTCTTCGAAGCTCCTACGAGCAGTACTTC.

This chain joins TRBV18 and TRBJ2-2, with D uncertain. Deletions cut 1 base from V and 3 bases from J, with 6 bases between. The CDR3 is 14 residues long. Germline CDR1 reads KGHSH; CDR2 reads LQKENI. The DNA for the CDR3 is TGTGCCAGCTCACCACGACCGCACACCGGGGAGCTGTTTTTT. It codes for CASSPRPHTGELFF. The whole variable domain, filled in from reference TRBV18 and TRBJ2-2, reads NAGVMQNPRHLVRRRGQEARLRCSPMKGHSHVYWYRQLPEEGLKFMVYLQKENIIDESGMPKERFSAEFPKEGPSILRIQQVVRGDSAAYFCASSPRPHTGELFFGEGSRLTVL.

This rearrangement joins TRBV5-1 to TRBJ1-4, with 9 positions matching TRBD1. Germline V gene lookup returns CDR1 SGHRS and CDR2 YFSETQ. The CDR3 runs 15 residues. With 5 bases clipped from V and 7 bases from J, the junction kept 9 bases outside the gene matches. In DNA form, the CDR3 reads TGCGCCAGCAGACCAGGACAGGGGAGGGGTGAAAAACTGTTTTTT. The encoded protein is CASRPGQGRGEKLFF. The full variable domain, rest sourced from reference TRBV5-1 and TRBJ1-4, is KAGVTQTPRYLIKTRGQQVTLSCSPISGHRSVSWYQQTPGQGLQFLFEYFSETQRNKGNFPGRFSGRQFSNSRSEMNVSTLELGDSALYLCASRPGQGRGEKLFFGSGTQLSVL.

J is TRBJ2-5 and V is TRBV5-4, with TRBD2 as a possible D gene (6 bases). The V and J ends lost 1 base and 3 bases respectively, with 10 bases between them. The CDR3 is 14 amino acids. CDR1 is SGHNT, CDR2 YYREEE, per germline (reference sequence). CDR3 residues: CASSLFTGEETQYF. The CDR3, as DNA: TGTGCCAGCAGCTTGTTTACGGGGGAAGAGACCCAGTACTTC.

This rearrangement joins TRBV7-9 to TRBJ2-3; 10 bases line up with TRBD2. V was clipped by 9 bases and J by 1 base; unmatched bases: 10. CDR1 and CDR2 (germline): SEHNR, FQNEAQ (reference sequence). The CDR3 loop spans 16 amino acids. In DNA form, the CDR3 reads TGTGCCAGTCTACGTCCAGCGGGAGGGGGCACAGATACGCAGTATTTT. Amino acids: CASLRPAGGGTDTQYF.

The chain employs TRBV19 and TRBJ1-2; 12 bases are shared with TRBD1. This CDR3 comprises 16 residues. Trimming at V came to 6 bases and at J to 7 bases, leaving 12 bases not matched to a gene. Germline V gene sequence: CDR1 LNHDA, CDR2 SQIVND (reference sequence). In DNA form, the CDR3 reads TGTGCCAGTAGCCCATTTGCCGGGACAGGGGGCCTTGGCTACACCTTC. Residues: CASSPFAGTGGLGYTF.

V gene TRBV28 combines with J gene TRBJ1-5; possible D gene TRBD1, 5 bases. V was cut by 7 bases and J by 7 bases, with 23 bases left in between. Per the germline V gene, CDR1 is MDHEN and CDR2 is SYDVKM. The CDR3 runs to 16 residues. CDR3 coding DNA: TGTGCCAGCAATACAGTGAGGGGCCTGAAGGGGCAGCCCCAGCATTTT. Protein sequence: CASNTVRGLKGQPQHF.